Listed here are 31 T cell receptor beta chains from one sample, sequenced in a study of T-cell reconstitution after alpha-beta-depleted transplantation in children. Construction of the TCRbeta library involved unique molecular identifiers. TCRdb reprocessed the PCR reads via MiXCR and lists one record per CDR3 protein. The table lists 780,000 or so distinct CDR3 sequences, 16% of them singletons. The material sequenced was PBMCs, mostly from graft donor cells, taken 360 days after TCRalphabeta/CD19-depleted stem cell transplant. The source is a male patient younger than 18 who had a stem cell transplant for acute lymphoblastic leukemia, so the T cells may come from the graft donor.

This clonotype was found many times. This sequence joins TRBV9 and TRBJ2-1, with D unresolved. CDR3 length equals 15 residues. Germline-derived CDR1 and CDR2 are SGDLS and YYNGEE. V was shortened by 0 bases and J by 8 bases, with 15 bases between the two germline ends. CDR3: CASSVAVGTGDEQFF. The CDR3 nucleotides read TGTGCCAGCAGCGTAGCTGTAGGTACTGGAGATGAGCAGTTCTTC.

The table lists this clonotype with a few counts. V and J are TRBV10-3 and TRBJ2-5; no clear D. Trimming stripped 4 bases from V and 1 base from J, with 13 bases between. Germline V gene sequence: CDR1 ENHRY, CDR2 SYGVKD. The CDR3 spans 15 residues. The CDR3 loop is CAISAGWAAQETQYF. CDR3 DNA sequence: TGTGCCATCAGTGCCGGGTGGGCGGCCCAAGAGACCCAGTACTTC.

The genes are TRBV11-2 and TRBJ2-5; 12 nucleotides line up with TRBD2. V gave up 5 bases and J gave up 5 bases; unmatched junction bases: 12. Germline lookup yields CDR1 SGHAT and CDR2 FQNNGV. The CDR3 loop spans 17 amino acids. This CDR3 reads CASSIFRLAGVKETQYF. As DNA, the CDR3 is TGTGCCAGCAGCATTTTCCGACTAGCGGGAGTTAAGGAGACCCAGTACTTC.

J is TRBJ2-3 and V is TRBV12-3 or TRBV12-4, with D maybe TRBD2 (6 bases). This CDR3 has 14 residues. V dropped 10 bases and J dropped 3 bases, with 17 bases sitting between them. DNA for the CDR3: TGTGCCATCACAACTCGGGGGTTTACAGATACGCAGTATTTT. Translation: CAITTRGFTDTQYF.

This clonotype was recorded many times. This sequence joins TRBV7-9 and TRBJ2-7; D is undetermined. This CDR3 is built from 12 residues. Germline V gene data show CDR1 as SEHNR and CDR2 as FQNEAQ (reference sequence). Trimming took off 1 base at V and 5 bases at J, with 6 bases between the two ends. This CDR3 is CASSLVTDEQYF. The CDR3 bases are TGTGCCAGCAGCTTAGTCACCGACGAGCAGTACTTC.

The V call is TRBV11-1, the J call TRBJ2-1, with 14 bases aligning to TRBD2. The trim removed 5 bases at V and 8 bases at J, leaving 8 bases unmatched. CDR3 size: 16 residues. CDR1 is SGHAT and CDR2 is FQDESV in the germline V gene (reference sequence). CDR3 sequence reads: CASSPRQGLAGDEQFF. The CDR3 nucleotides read TGTGCCAGCAGCCCGAGACAGGGACTAGCGGGAGATGAGCAGTTCTTC.

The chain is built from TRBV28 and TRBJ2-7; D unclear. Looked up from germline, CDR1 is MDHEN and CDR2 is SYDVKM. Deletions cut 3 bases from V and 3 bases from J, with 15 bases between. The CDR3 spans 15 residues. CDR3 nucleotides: TGTGCCAGCAGTTTTGGGCATCGCCTGTACTACGAGCAGTACTTC. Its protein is CASSFGHRLYYEQYF.

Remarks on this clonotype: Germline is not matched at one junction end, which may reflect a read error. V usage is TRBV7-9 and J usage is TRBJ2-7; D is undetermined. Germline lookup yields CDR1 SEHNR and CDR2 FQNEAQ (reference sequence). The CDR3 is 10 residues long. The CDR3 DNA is TGTGCCAGCAGCCCTGAAAAAACCAATTTC. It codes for CASSPEKTNF.

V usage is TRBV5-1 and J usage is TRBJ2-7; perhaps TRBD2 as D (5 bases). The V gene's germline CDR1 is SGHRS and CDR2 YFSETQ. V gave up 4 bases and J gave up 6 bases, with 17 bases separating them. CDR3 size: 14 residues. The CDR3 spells CASSPGLLVGEQYF. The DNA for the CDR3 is TGCGCCAGCAGCCCCGGACTTCTGGTCGGCGAGCAGTACTTC.

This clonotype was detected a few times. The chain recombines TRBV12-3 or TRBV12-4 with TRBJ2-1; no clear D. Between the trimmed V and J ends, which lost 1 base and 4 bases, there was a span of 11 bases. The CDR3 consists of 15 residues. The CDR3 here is CASSLGSIGYNEQFF. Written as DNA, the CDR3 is TGTGCCAGCAGTTTAGGGTCAATCGGGTACAATGAGCAGTTCTTC.

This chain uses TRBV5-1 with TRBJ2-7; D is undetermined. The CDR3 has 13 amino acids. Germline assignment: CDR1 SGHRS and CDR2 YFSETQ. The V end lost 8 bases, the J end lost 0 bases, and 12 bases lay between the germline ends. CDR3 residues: CARRQRGSYEQYF. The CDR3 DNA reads TGCGCCAGACGGCAGCGCGGCTCCTACGAGCAGTACTTC.

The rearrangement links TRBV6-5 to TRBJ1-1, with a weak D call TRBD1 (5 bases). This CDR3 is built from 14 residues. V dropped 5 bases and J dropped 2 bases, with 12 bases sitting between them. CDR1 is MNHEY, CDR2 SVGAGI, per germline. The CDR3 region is CASSSRDGNTEAFF. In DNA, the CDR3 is TGTGCCAGCAGTAGCCGGGACGGAAACACTGAAGCTTTCTTT.

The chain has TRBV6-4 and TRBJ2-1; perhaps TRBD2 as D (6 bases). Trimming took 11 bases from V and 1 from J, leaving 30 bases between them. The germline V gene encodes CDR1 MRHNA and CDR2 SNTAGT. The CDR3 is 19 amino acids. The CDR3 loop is CAFCTPGLPQRGSYNEQFF. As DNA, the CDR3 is TGTGCCTTCTGCACCCCGGGACTCCCCCAGAGGGGTTCCTACAATGAGCAGTTCTTC.

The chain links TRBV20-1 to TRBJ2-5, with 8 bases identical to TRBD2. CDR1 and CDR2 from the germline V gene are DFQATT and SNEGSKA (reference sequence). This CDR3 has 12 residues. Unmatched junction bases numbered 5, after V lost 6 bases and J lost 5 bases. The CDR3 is CSAGPSGETQYF. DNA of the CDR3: TGCAGTGCAGGACCTAGCGGGGAGACCCAGTACTTC.

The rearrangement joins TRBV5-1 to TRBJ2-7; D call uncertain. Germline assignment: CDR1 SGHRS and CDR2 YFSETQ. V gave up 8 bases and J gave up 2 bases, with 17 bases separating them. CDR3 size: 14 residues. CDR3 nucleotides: TGCGCCAGTAGTCCTAGGAGCAGAACCTACGAGCAGTACTTC. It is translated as CASSPRSRTYEQYF.

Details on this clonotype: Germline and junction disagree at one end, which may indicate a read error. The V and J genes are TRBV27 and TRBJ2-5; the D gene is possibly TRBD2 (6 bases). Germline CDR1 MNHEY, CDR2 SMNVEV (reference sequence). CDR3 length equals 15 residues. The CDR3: CASREGPLYQKTQYF. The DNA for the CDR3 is TGTGCCAGCAGGGAGGGTCCCCTCTACCAAAAGACCCAGTACTTC.

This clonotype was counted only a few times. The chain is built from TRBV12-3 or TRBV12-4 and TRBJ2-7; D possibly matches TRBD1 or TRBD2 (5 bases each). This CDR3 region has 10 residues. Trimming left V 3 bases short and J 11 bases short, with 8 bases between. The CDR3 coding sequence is TGTGCCAGCAGTTTGGGGGATAAGTACTTC. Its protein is CASSLGDKYF.

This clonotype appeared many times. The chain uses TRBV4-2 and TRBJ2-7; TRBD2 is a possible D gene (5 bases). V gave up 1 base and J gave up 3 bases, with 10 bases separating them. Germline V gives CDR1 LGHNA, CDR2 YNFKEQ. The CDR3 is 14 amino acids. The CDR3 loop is CASSQGPGVYEQYF. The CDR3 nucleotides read TGTGCCAGCAGCCAAGGCCCCGGGGTCTACGAGCAGTACTTC.

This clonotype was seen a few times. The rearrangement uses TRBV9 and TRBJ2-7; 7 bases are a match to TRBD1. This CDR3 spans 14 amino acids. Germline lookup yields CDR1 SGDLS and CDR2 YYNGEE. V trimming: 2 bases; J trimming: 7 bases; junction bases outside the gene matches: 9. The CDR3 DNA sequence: TGTGCCAGCAGCGTGGACAGGCTATCGAGGGAGCAGTACTTC. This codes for CASSVDRLSREQYF.

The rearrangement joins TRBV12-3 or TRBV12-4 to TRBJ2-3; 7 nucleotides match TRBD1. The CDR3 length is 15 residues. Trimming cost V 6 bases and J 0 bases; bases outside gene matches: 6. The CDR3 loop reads CASSIRTGSTDTQYF. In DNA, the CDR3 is TGTGCCAGCAGCATAAGGACAGGTAGCACAGATACGCAGTATTTT.

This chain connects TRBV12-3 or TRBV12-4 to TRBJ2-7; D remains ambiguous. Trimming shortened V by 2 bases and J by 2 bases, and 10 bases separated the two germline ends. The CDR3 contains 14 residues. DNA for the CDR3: TGTGCCAGCAGTTTATCCTCTCCTCCCTACGAGCAGTACTTC. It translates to CASSLSSPPYEQYF.

This CDR3 is CSANTGSNYGYTF. CDR3 sequence (DNA): TGCAGTGCTAATACAGGGAGCAACTATGGCTACACCTTC. The chain combines TRBV20-1 with TRBJ1-2; TRBD1 is a possible D gene (6 bases). This CDR3 region has 13 residues. The germline CDR1 and CDR2 sequences are DFQATT and SNEGSKA (reference sequence). The V end was cut by 4 bases, the J end by 2 bases, with 11 bases between.

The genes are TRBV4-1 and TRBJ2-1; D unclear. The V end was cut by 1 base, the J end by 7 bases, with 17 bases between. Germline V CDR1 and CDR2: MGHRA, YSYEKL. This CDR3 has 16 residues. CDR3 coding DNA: TGCGCCAGCAGCCAAGGTAGATCCGCTCTTTTAAATGAGCAGTTCTTC. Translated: CASSQGRSALLNEQFF.

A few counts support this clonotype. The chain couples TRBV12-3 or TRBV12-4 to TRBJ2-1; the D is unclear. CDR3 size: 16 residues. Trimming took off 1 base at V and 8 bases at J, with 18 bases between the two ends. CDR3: CASSLVKIAGVYEQFF. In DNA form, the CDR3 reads TGTGCCAGCAGTTTAGTAAAGATAGCCGGAGTGTATGAGCAGTTCTTC.

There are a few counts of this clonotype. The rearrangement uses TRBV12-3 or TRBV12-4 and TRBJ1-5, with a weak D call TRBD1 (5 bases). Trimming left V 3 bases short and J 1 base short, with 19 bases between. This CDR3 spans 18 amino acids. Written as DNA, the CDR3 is TGTGCCAGCAGTTTCTCCCTTGCGGGGGACGGCAGCAATCAGCCCCAGCATTTT. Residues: CASSFSLAGDGSNQPQHF.

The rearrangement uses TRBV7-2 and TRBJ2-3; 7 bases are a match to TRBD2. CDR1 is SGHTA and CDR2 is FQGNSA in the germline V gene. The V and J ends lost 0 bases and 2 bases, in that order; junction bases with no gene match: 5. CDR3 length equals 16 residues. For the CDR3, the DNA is TGTGCCAGCAGCTTAGCTAGCGGGTCGTTCACAGATACGCAGTATTTT. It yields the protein CASSLASGSFTDTQYF.

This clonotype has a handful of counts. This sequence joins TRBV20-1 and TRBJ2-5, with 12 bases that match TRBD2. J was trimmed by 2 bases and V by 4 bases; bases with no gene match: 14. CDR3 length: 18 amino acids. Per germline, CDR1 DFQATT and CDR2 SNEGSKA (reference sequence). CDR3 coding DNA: TGCAGTGCTAAATTGGTACTAGCGGGAGGCATAAGGCAAGAGACCCAGTACTTC. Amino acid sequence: CSAKLVLAGGIRQETQYF.

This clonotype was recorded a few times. In DNA form, the CDR3 reads TGCAGCGTTGAAAGGCGAAGGGACGGGGCTACGCAGTATTTT. It codes for CSVERRRDGATQYF. The chain combines TRBV29-1 with TRBJ2-3; TRBD1 or TRBD2 may be the D gene (5 bases each). The CDR3 contains 14 residues. Trimming cost V 2 bases and J 8 bases, with 17 bases left between them. Germline V gene lookup returns CDR1 SQVTM and CDR2 ANQGSEA.

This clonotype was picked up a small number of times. CDR3 bases: TGTGCCAGCAGCTTAGAGTTGGGACAGGGGACCTACGAGCAGTACTTC. It codes for CASSLELGQGTYEQYF. The chain has TRBV7-8 and TRBJ2-7; 10 bases agree with TRBD1. The V segment lost 1 base and the J segment 2 bases; nucleotides outside the gene matches: 5. CDR1 is SGHVS, CDR2 FQNEAQ, per germline. CDR3 length equals 16 residues.

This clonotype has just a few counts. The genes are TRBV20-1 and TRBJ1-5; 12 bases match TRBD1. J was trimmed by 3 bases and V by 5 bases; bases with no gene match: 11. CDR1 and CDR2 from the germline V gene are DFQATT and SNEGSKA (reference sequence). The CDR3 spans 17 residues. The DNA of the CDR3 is TGCAGTGCTCGCCGGGACAGGGGGCGCGGGGACAATCAGCCCCAGCATTTT. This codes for CSARRDRGRGDNQPQHF.

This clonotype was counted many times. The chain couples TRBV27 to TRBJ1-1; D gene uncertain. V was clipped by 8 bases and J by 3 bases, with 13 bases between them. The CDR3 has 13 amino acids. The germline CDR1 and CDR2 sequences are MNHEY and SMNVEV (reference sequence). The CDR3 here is CASGFEADTEAFF. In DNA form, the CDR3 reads TGTGCCAGCGGCTTTGAGGCGGACACTGAAGCTTTCTTT.